The sample holds a few counts of the clone carrying this TCR beta chain. These data come from a study of T cells in Graves' hyperthyroidism and ophthalmopathy. The CDR3 consists of 14 residues. The germline V gene has CDR1 WSHSY and CDR2 SAAADI. V lost 6 bases to trimming and J lost 4 bases, with 15 bases between them. Researchers amplified the TCR beta CDR3 regions from RNA transcripts. Researchers ran a first-round RT-PCR on the TCR CDR3 using the HTBI primer set. TCRdb redid the calling of the multiplex PCR reads with MiXCR, one entry per CDR3 protein. The data contain hundreds of thousands of distinct CDR3 sequences, around 25% of them seen just once; the ten biggest clones take up roughly 70%.

The origin of this receptor is a man aged 45 to 65 with Graves' hyperthyroidism. The sequenced material came from blood. The V call is TRBV10-2, the J call TRBJ1-1; D gene ambiguous. The CDR3 DNA sequence: TGCGCCAGCAGCCAATTCCCCCACAGCACTGAAGCTTTCTTT. Amino acids: CASSQFPHSTEAFF.